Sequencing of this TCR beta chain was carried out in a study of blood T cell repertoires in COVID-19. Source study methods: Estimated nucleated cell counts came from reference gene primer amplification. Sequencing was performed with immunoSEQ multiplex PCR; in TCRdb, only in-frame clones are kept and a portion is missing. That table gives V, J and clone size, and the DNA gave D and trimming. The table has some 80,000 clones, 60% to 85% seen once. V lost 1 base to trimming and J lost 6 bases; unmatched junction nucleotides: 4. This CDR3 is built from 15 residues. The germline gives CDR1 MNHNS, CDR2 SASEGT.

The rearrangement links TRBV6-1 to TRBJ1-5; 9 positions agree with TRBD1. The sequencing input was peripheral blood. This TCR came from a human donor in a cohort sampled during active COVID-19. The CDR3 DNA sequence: TGTGCCAGCAGTGAAGAAGGGACAGGGTTTCAGCCCCAGCATTTT. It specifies CASSEEGTGFQPQHF.